This note documents a single T cell receptor beta chain sequence. Its specificity is not known. As it was prepared, the TCRbeta library received unique molecular identifiers. In TCRdb, the PCR reads were re-called with MiXCR into one record per CDR3 protein. The table lists 450,000 to 550,000 distinct CDR3 sequences, about an eighth of them singletons. V was clipped by 0 bases and J by 2 bases, with 11 bases between them. The germline CDR1 and CDR2 sequences are LNHDA and SQIVND (reference sequence). This CDR3 is built from 15 residues. This entry comes from a study of T-cell reconstitution after alpha-beta-depleted transplantation in children. Whole-study findings and limits: Alpha-beta T cells present about two months after transplant were reported to originate from several hundred expanded graft clones. Recipient T cells and thymic progenitors that survived gave rise to the high TCRbeta diversity observed at day 60 in some patients. It was newly produced T cells that mostly accounted for T-cell counts and diversity one year after transplant.

The chain employs TRBV19 and TRBJ2-7; D unresolved. The source is a female patient between 2 and 15 years old who had a stem cell transplant for aplastic anemia, so the T cells may come from the graft donor. The specimen comprised PBMCs, mostly from graft donor cells, sampled 180 days after TCRalphabeta/CD19-depleted stem cell transplant. The chain's CDR3 is CASSIEVCHTYEQYV. DNA for the CDR3: TGTGCCAGTAGTATAGAAGTCTGTCATACCTACGAGCAGTACGTC.